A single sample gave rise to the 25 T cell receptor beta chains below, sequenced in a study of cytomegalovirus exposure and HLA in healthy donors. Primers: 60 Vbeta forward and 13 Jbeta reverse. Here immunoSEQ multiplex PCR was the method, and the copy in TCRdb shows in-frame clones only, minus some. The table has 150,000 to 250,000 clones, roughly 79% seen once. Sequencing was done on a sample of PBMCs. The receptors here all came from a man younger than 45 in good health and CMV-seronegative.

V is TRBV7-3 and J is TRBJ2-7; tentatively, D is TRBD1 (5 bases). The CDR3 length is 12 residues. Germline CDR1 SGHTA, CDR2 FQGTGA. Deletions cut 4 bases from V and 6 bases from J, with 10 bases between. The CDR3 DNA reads TGTGCCAGCAGCTCGCGTGGGGCCGAGCAGTACTTC. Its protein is CASSSRGAEQYF.

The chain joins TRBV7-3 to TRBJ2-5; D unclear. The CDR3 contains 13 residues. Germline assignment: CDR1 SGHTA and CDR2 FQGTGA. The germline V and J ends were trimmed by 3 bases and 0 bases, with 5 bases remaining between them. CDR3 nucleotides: TGTGCCAGCAGCTTGCTAGACCAAGAGACCCAGTACTTC. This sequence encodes CASSLLDQETQYF.

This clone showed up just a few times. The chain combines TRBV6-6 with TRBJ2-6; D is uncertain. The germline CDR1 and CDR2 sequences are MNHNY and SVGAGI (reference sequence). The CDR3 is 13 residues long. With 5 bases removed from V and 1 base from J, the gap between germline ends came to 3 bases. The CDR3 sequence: CASSLSGANVLTF. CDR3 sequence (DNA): TGTGCCAGCAGTCTTTCTGGGGCCAACGTCCTGACTTTC.

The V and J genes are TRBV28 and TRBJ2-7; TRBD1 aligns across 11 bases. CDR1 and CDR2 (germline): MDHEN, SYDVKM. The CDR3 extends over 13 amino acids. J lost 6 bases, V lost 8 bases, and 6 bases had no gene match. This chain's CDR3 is CASLGQGAREQYF. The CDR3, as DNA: TGTGCCAGCCTCGGACAGGGGGCTCGCGAGCAGTACTTC.

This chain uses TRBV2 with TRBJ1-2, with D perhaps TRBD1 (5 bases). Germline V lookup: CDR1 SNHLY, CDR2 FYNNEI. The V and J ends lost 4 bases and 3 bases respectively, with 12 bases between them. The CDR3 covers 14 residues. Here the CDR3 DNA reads TGTGCCAGCAGTGTGTTGACAGCAGACTATGGCTACACCTTC. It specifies CASSVLTADYGYTF. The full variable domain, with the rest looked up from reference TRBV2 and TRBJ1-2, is EPEVTQTPSHQVTQMGQEVILRCVPISNHLYFYWYRQILGQKVEFLVSFYNNEISEKSEIFDDQFSVERPDGSNFTLKIRSTKLEDSAMYFCASSVLTADYGYTFGSGTRLTVV.

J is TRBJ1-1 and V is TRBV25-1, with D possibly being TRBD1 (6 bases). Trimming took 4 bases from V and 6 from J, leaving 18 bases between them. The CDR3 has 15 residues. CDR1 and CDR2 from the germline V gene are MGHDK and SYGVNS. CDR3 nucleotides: TGTGCCAGCAGTGGACGACAGGCCTATTACCCTGAAGCTTTCTTT. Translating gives CASSGRQAYYPEAFF.

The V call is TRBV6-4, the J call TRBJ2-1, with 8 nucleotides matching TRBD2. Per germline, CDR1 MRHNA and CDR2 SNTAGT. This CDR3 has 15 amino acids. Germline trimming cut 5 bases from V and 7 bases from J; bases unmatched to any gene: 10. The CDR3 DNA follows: TGTGCCAGCAGTCCTGACGGGAGGGCCGTGAATGAGCAGTTCTTC. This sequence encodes CASSPDGRAVNEQFF.

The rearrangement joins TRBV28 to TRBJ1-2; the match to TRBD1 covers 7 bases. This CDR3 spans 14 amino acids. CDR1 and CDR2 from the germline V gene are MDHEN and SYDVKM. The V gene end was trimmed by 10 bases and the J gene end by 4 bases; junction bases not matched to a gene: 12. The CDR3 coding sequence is TGTGCCACAGTTTCGGGGGCAGGGGGCTATGGCTACACCTTC. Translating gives CATVSGAGGYGYTF.

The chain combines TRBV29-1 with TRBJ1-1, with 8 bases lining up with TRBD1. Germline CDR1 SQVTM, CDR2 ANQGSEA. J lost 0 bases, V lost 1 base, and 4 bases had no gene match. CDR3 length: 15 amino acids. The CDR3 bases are TGCAGCGTTGAAGGTGCAGGGGGCGTGAACACTGAAGCTTTCTTT. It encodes CSVEGAGGVNTEAFF.

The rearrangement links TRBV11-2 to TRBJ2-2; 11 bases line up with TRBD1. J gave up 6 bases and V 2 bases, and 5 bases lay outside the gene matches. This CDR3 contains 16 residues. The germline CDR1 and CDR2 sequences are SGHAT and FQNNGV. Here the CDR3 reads CASSLKGQGGPGELFF. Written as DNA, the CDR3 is TGTGCCAGCAGCTTAAAGGGACAGGGGGGACCCGGGGAGCTGTTTTTT.

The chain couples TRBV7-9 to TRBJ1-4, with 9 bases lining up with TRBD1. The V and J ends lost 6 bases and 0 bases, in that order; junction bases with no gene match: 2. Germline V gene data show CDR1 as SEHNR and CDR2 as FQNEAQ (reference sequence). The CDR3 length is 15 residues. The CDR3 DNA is TGTGCCAGCAGACGGGACAGGGCAACTAATGAAAAACTGTTTTTT. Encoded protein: CASRRDRATNEKLFF.

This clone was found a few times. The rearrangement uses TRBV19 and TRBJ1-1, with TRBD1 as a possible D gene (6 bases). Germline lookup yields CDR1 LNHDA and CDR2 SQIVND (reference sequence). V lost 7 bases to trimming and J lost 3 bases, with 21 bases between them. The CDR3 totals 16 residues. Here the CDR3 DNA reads TGTGCCAGTACCTCACGGGCAGGGGCCTTGTACACTGAAGCTTTCTTT. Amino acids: CASTSRAGALYTEAFF. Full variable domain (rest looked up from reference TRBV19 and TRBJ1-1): DGGITQSPKYLFRKEGQNVTLSCEQNLNHDAMYWYRQDPGQGLRLIYYSQIVNDFQKGDIAEGYSVSREKKESFPLTVTSAQKNPTAFYLCASTSRAGALYTEAFFGQGTRLTVV.

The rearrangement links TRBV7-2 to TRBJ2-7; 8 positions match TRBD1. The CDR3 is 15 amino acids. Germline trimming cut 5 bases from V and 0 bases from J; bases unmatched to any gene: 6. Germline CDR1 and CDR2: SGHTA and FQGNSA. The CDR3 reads CASSRWGQDSYEQYF. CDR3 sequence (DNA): TGTGCCAGCAGCCGCTGGGGACAGGACTCCTACGAGCAGTACTTC.

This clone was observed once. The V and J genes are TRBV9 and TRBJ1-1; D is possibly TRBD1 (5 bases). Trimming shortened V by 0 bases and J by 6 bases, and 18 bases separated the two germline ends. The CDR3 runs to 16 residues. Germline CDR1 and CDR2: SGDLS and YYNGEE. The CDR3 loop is CASSVDGTLGSAEAFF. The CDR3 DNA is TGTGCCAGCAGCGTAGACGGGACTCTAGGGAGCGCTGAAGCTTTCTTT.

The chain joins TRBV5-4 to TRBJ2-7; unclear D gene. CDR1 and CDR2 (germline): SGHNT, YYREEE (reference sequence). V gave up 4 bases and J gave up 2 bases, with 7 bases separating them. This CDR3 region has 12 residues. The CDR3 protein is CASSLSTYEQYF. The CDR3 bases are TGTGCCAGCAGCCTATCTACCTACGAGCAGTACTTC.

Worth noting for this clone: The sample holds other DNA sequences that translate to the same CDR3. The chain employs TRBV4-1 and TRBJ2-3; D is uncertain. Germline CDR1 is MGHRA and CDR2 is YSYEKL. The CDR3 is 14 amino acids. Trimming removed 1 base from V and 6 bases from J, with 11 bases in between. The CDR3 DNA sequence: TGCGCCAGCAGCCAAGCTACGCCGCTGGATACGCAGTATTTT. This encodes CASSQATPLDTQYF.

The CDR3 DNA reads TGTGCCAGCAGCCAAGTTTCGTACAGCTCCTATAATTCACCCCTCCACTTT. It is translated as CASSQVSYSSYNSPLHF. This chain links TRBV14 with TRBJ1-6; D ambiguous. Trimming pared 1 base from V and 0 bases from J, leaving 10 bases between. The CDR3 spans 17 residues. The germline V gene has CDR1 SGHDN and CDR2 FVKESK.

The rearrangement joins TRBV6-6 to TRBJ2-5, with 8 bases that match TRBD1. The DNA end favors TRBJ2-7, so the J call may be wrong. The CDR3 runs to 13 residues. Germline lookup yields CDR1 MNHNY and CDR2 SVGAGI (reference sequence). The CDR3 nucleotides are TGTGCCAGTAAGACAGGGGCGACCTACGAGCAGTACTTC. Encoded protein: CASKTGATYEQYF.

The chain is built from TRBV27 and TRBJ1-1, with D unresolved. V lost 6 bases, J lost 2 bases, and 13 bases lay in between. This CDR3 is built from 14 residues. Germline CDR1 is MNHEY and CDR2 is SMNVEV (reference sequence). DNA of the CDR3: TGTGCCAGCAGATTTCTAGGCGAAAACACTGAAGCTTTCTTT. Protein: CASRFLGENTEAFF.

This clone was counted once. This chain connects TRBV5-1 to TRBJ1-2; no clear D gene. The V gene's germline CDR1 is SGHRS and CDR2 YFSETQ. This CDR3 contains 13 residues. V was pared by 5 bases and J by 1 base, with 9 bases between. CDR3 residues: CASRPFGNYGYTF. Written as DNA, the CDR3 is TGCGCCAGCAGGCCCTTCGGTAACTATGGCTACACCTTC.

CDR3 in amino acids: CASSLPQSDLRSTEAFF. The CDR3, as DNA: TGTGCCAGCAGCCTACCCCAAAGCGACCTGAGGAGCACTGAAGCTTTCTTT. The chain employs TRBV7-8 and TRBJ1-1; no clear D gene. Trimming shortened V by 5 bases and J by 4 bases, and 23 bases separated the two germline ends. CDR3 length: 17 residues. The germline V gene encodes CDR1 SGHVS and CDR2 FQNEAQ.

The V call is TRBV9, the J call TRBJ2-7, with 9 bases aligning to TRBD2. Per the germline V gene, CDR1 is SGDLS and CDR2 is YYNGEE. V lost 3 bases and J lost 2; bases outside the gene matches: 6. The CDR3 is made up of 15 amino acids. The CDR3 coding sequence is TGTGCCAGCAGCGCTGCGGCGGGAGGGCCCTACGAGCAGTACTTC. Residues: CASSAAAGGPYEQYF. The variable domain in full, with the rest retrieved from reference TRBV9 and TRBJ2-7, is DSGVTQTPKHLITATGQRVTLRCSPRSGDLSVYWYQQSLDQGLQFLIQYYNGEERAKGNILERFSAQQFPDLHSELNLSSLELGDSALYFCASSAAAGGPYEQYFGPGTRLTVT.

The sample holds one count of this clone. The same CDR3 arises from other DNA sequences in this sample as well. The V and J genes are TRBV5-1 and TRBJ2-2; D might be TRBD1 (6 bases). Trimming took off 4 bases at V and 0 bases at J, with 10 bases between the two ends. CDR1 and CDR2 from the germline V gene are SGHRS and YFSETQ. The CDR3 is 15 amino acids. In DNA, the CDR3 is TGCGCCAGCAGCCTCGGGACAACGAACACCGGGGAGCTGTTTTTT. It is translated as CASSLGTTNTGELFF.

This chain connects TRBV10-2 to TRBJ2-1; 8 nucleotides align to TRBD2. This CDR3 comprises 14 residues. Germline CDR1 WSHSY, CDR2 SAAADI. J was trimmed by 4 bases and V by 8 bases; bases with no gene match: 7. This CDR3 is CASRASGPYNEQFF. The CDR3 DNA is TGCGCCAGCCGGGCTAGCGGGCCATACAATGAGCAGTTCTTC.

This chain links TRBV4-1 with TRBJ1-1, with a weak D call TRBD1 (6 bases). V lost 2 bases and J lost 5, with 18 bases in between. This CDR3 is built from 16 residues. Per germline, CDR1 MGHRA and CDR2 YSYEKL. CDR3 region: CASSQKNGQPLTEAFF. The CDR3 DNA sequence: TGCGCCAGCAGCCAAAAAAACGGACAGCCCCTGACTGAAGCTTTCTTT.